The next 4 T cell receptor beta chains were all read from a single sample in a study of cytomegalovirus exposure and HLA in healthy donors. The PCR made use of 60 Vbeta and 13 Jbeta primers. Sequenced by immunoSEQ multiplex PCR; TCRdb stores in-frame clones only, minus some. In the table there are roughly 150,000 clones, about 81% of which are singletons. Sequencing was done on a sample of PBMCs. Receptors originate from a woman in her forties or fifties in good health and CMV-seropositive.

This clone was counted once. The chain employs TRBV6-1 and TRBJ1-2; D gene ambiguous. CDR3 length: 10 amino acids. Germline assignment: CDR1 MNHNS and CDR2 SASEGT. V was cut by 7 bases and J by 6 bases, with 6 bases left in between. CDR3 bases: TGTGCCAGCACGGGGAATGGCTACACCTTC. Translation gives CASTGNGYTF.

V usage is TRBV30 and J usage is TRBJ1-4; the D gene is possibly TRBD1 (5 bases). The CDR3 consists of 13 residues. V gave up 0 bases and J gave up 8 bases, with 10 bases separating them. Germline V gives CDR1 GTSNPN, CDR2 SVGIG (reference sequence). The CDR3 region is CAWSVGTGEKLFF. CDR3 nucleotides: TGTGCCTGGAGTGTAGGAACAGGAGAAAAACTGTTTTTT.

This chain uses TRBV6-6 with TRBJ1-5, with D possibly TRBD1 on 5 matching bases. This CDR3 is built from 12 residues. Germline lookup yields CDR1 MNHNY and CDR2 SVGAGI (reference sequence). The V gene lost 6 bases and the J gene lost 8 bases, with 11 bases spanning the gap. The CDR3: CASSTRGEPQHF. The CDR3 nucleotides are TGTGCCAGCAGCACACGGGGGGAGCCCCAGCATTTT.

This clone appeared a single time. The V and J genes are TRBV6-1 and TRBJ1-5; D is unclear. The CDR3 is made up of 13 amino acids. Trimming removed 6 bases from V and 2 bases from J, with 8 bases in between. Germline V lookup: CDR1 MNHNS, CDR2 SASEGT. The CDR3 loop is CASSNLGNQPQHF. For the CDR3, the DNA is TGTGCCAGCAGCAATTTAGGCAATCAGCCCCAGCATTTT.